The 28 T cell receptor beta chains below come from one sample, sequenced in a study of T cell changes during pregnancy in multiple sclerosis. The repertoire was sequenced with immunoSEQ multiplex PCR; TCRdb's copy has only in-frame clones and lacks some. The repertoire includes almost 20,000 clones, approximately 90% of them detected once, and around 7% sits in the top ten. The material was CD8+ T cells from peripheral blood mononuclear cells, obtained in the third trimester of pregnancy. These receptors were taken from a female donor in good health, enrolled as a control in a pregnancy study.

The CDR3 is CASSLGITGITDTQYF. CDR3 bases: TGTGCCAGCAGCTTAGGCATAACGGGGATCACAGATACGCAGTATTTT. The genes are TRBV13 and TRBJ2-3; D might be TRBD2 (5 bases). The CDR3 has 16 residues. Between the trimmed V and J ends, which lost 0 bases and 2 bases, there was a span of 12 bases. The germline gives CDR1 PRHDT, CDR2 FYEKMQ (reference sequence).

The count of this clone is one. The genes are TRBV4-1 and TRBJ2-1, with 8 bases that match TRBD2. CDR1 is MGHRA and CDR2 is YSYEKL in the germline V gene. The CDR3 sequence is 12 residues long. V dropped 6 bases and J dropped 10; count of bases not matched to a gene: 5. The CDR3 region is CASSSGGVEQFF. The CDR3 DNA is TGCGCCAGCAGTTCCGGGGGGGTAGAGCAGTTCTTC.

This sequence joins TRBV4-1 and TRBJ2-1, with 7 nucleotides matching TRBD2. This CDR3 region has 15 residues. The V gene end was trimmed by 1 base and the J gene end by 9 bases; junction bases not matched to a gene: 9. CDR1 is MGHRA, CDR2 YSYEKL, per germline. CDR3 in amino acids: CASSQAGGVWSEQFF. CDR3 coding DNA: TGCGCCAGCAGCCAAGCGGGGGGAGTTTGGTCTGAGCAGTTCTTC.

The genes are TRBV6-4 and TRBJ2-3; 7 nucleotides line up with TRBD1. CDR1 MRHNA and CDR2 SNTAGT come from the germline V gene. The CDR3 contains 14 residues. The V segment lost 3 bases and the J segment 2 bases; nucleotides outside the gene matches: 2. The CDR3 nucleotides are TGTGCCAGCAGTGAAGAGGGGGCCACAGATACGCAGTATTTT. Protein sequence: CASSEEGATDTQYF.

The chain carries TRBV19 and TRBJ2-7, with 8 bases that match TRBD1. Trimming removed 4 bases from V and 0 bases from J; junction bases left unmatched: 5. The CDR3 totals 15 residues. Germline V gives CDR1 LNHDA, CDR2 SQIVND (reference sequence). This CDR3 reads CASSSATGASYEQYF. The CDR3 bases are TGTGCCAGTAGTAGCGCGACAGGGGCCTCCTACGAGCAGTACTTC.

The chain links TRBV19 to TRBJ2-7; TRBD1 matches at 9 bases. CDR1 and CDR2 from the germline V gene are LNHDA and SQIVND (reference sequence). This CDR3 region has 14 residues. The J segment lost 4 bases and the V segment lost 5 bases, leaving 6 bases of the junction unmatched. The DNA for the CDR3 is TGTGCCAGTAGTCCCGACAGGGGGGCGTACGAGCAGTACTTC. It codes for CASSPDRGAYEQYF.

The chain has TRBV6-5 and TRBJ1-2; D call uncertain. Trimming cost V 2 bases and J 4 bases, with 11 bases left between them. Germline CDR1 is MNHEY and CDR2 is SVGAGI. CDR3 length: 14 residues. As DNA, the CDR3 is TGTGCCAGCAGTTACGCGGTACACTTCTATGGCTACACCTTC. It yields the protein CASSYAVHFYGYTF.

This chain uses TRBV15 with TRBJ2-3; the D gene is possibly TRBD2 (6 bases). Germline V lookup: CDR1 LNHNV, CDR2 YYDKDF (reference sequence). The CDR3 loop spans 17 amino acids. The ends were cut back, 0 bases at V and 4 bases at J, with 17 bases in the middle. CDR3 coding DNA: TGTGCCACCAGCAGAGACGTTGGGGCGGGACCGTCAGATACGCAGTATTTT. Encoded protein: CATSRDVGAGPSDTQYF.

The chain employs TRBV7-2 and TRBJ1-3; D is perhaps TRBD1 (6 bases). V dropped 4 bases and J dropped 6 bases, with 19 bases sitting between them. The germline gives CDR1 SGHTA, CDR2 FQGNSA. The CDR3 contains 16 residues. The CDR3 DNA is TGTGCCAGCAGCTCTACAGGGTGGCGCCCGGTAAACACCATATATTTT. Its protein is CASSSTGWRPVNTIYF.

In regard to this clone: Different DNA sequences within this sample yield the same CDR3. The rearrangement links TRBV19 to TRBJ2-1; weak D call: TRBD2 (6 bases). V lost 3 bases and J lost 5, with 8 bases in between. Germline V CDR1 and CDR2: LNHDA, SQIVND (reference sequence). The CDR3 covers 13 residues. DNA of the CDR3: TGTGCCAGTAGTATTGGGGGGAACAATGAGCAGTTCTTC. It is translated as CASSIGGNNEQFF.

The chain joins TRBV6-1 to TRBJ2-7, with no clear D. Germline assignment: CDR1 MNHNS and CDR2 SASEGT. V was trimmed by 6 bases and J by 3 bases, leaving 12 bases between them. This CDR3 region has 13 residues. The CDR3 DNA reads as TGTGCCAGCAGCAACTCCTTCTACTACGAGCAGTACTTC. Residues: CASSNSFYYEQYF.

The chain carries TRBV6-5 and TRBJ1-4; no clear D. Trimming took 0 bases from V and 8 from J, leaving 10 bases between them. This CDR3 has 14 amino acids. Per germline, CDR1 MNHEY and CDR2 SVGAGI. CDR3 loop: CASSYSISVEKLFF. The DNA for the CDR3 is TGTGCCAGCAGTTACTCGATTTCGGTGGAAAAACTGTTTTTT.

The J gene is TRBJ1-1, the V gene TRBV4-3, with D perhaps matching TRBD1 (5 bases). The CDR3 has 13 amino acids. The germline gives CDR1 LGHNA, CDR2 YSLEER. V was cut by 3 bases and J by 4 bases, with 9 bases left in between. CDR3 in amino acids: CASSHRVGTEAFF. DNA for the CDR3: TGCGCCAGCAGCCACAGGGTTGGCACTGAAGCTTTCTTT.

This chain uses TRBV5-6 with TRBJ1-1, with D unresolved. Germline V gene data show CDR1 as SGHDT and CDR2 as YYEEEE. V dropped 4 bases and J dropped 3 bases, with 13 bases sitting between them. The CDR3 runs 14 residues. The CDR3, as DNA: TGTGCCAGCAGCCACGAGGCCGTATACACTGAAGCTTTCTTT. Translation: CASSHEAVYTEAFF.

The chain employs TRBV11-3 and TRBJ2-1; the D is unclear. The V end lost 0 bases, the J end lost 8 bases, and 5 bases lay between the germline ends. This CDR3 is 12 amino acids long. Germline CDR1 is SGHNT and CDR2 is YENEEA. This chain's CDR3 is CASSLDPDEQFF. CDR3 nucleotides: TGTGCCAGCAGCTTAGATCCCGATGAGCAGTTCTTC.

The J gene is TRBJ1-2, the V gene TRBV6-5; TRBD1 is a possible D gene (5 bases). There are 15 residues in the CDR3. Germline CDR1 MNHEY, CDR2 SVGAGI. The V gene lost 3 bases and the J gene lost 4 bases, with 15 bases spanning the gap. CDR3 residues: CASSYKTTAFYGYTF. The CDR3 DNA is TGTGCCAGCAGTTATAAAACGACAGCCTTCTATGGCTACACCTTC.

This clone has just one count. CDR3 sequence (DNA): TGCGCCAGCAGAGGCTTTACAGGGGTTGTGTACAGACAGGAGACCCAGTACTTC. Protein product: CASRGFTGVVYRQETQYF. J is TRBJ2-5 and V is TRBV10-1, with 7 bases aligning to TRBD1. The V gene end was trimmed by 6 bases and the J gene end by 5 bases; junction bases not matched to a gene: 21. The CDR3 totals 18 residues. In germline, CDR1 is WNHNN, CDR2 SYGVQD (reference sequence).

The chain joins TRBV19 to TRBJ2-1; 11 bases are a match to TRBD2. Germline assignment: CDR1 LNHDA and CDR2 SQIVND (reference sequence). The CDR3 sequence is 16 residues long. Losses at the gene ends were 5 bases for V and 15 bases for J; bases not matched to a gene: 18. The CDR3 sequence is CASSPVELAGGRLLFF. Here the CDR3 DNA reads TGTGCCAGTAGTCCGGTCGAGCTAGCGGGAGGACGGCTCCTGTTCTTC.

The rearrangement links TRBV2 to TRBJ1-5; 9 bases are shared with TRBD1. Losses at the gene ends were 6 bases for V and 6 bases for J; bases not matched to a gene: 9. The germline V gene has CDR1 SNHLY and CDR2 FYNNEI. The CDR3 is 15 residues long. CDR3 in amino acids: CASSGTGLASQPQHF. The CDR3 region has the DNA TGTGCCAGCAGCGGGACAGGGTTGGCATCTCAGCCCCAGCATTTT.

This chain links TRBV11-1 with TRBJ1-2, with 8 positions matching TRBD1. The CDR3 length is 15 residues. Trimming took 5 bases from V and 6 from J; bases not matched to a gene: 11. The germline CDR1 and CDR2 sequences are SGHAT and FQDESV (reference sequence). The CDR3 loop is CASSATGGVVNGYTF. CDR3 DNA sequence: TGTGCCAGCAGCGCTACAGGGGGTGTCGTCAATGGCTACACCTTC.

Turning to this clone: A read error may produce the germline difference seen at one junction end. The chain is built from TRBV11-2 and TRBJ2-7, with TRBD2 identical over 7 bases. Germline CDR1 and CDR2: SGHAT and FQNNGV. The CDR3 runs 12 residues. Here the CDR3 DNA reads TGTGCCAGCAGCTTAGTTCTAGCGGAACAAAACTTC. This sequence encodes CASSLVLAEQNF.

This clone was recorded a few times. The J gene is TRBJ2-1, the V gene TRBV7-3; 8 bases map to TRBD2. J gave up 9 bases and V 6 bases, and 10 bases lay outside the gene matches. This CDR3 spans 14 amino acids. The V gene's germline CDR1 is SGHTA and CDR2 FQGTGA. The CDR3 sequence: CASRVSGSNFEQFF. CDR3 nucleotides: TGTGCCAGCAGGGTGAGCGGGAGTAACTTTGAGCAGTTCTTC.

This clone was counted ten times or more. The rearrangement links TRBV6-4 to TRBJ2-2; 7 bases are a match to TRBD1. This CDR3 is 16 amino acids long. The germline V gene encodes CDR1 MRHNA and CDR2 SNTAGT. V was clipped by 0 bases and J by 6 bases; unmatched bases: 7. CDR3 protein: CASSDSMDRMAGELFF. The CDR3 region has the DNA TGTGCCAGCAGTGACTCGATGGACAGGATGGCCGGGGAGCTGTTTTTT.

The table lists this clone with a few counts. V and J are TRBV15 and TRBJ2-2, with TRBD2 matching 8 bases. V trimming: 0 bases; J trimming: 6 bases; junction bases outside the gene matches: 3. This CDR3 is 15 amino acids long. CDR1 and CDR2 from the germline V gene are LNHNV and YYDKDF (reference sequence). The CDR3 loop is CATSRDFGGAGELFF. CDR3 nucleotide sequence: TGTGCCACCAGCAGAGATTTCGGGGGGGCCGGGGAGCTGTTTTTT.

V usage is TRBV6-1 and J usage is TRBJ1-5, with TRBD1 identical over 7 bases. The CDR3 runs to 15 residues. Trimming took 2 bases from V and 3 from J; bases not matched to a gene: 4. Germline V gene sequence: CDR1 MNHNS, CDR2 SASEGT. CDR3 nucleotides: TGTGCCAGCAGTGAACTGACAGGGAACAATCAGCCCCAGCATTTT. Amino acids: CASSELTGNNQPQHF.

The CDR3 loop reads CASSYAGIGNEKLFF. The CDR3 region has the DNA TGTGCCAGCAGTTACGCAGGAATTGGGAATGAAAAACTGTTTTTT. This chain joins TRBV6-5 and TRBJ1-4; no clear D gene. V lost 2 bases, J lost 5 bases, and 12 bases lay in between. CDR1 is MNHEY, CDR2 SVGAGI, per germline. This CDR3 has 15 amino acids.

The CDR3 protein is CAASSGTDFTGELFF. For the CDR3, the DNA is TGTGCCGCCTCCTCCGGGACAGATTTTACCGGGGAGCTGTTTTTT. The chain links TRBV6-5 to TRBJ2-2; 7 nucleotides agree with TRBD1. The ends lost 11 bases at V and 5 bases at J; junction bases unmatched: 14. In germline, CDR1 is MNHEY, CDR2 SVGAGI. The CDR3 has 15 amino acids.

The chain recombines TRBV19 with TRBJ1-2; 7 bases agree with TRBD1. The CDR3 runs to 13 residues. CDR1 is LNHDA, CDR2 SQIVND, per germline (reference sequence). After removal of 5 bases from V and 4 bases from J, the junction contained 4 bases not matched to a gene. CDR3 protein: CASSADRVYGYTF. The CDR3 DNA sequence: TGTGCCAGTAGTGCTGACAGGGTCTATGGCTACACCTTC.